Each of the 17 T cell receptor beta chains below was sequenced from the same sample in a study of cytomegalovirus exposure and HLA in healthy donors. It was with 60 Vbeta and 13 Jbeta primers that the PCR ran. The table came from immunoSEQ multiplex PCR; TCRdb's copy has only in-frame clones and leaves some out. The profile covers under 100,000 clones, with about 77% appearing a single time and 2.5% to 4% taken by the ten largest. Sequenced sample: PBMCs. The receptors originated from a man aged 50 to 59 in good health and CMV-seronegative.

The chain employs TRBV5-1 and TRBJ1-1; D ambiguous. V dropped 4 bases and J dropped 0 bases, with 16 bases sitting between them. Germline CDR1 SGHRS, CDR2 YFSETQ. The CDR3 totals 16 residues. The CDR3 protein is CASSAGTGLMNTEAFF. CDR3 DNA sequence: TGCGCCAGCAGCGCCGGAACCGGACTCATGAACACTGAAGCTTTCTTT.

This clone was seen once. The rearrangement uses TRBV2 and TRBJ1-1; TRBD1 agrees at 10 bases. This CDR3 spans 13 amino acids. Germline V gene lookup returns CDR1 SNHLY and CDR2 FYNNEI. CDR3 nucleotides: TGTGCAAGCGGGGACAGGGGCTACACTGAAGCTTTCTTT. The encoded protein is CASGDRGYTEAFF.

Of note for this clone: The sample carries other DNA sequences with the same CDR3. The chain employs TRBV7-3 and TRBJ2-1; D might be TRBD2 (5 bases). CDR3 length: 14 amino acids. The germline V gene encodes CDR1 SGHTA and CDR2 FQGTGA. V lost 5 bases, J lost 0 bases, and 8 bases lay in between. The CDR3 DNA reads as TGTGCCAGCAGCCCCGGAGGCTCCTACAATGAGCAGTTCTTC. This codes for CASSPGGSYNEQFF. Drawing the rest from reference TRBV7-3 and TRBJ2-1, the complete variable domain is GAGVSQTPSNKVTEKGKYVELRCDPISGHTALYWYRQSLGQGPEFLIYFQGTGAADDSGLPNDRFFAVRPEGSVSTLKIQRTERGDSAVYLCASSPGGSYNEQFFGPGTRLTVL.

The J gene is TRBJ2-3, the V gene TRBV4-2; 7 positions match TRBD2. The junction had 13 bases not matched to a gene; V was cut back by 5 bases and J by 2 bases. Germline loops: CDR1 LGHNA, CDR2 YNFKEQ. This CDR3 is 17 amino acids long. The CDR3 protein is CASSTYARDYYTDTQYF. The CDR3 DNA reads as TGTGCCAGCAGCACCTACGCGCGGGACTACTACACAGATACGCAGTATTTT.

The table lists this clone with a count of one. CDR3 protein: CASSVGNLAGTPTGELFF. CDR3 coding DNA: TGTGCCAGCAGCGTAGGAAACCTAGCGGGGACACCAACCGGGGAGCTGTTTTTT. The chain employs TRBV9 and TRBJ2-2; TRBD2 aligns across 9 bases. The V segment lost 0 bases and the J segment 5 bases; nucleotides outside the gene matches: 11. This CDR3 is 18 amino acids long. Germline loops: CDR1 SGDLS, CDR2 YYNGEE.

The table lists this clone with a count of one. The J gene is TRBJ2-1, the V gene TRBV9, with 8 positions matching TRBD2. Germline CDR1 SGDLS, CDR2 YYNGEE. CDR3 size: 15 residues. The J segment lost 2 bases and the V segment lost 3 bases, leaving 4 bases of the junction unmatched. The CDR3 DNA follows: TGTGCCAGCAGCGGATTAGCGGGGCCCTACAATGAGCAGTTCTTC. Translating it yields CASSGLAGPYNEQFF.

The V and J genes are TRBV12-5 and TRBJ2-3, with D hard to call. This CDR3 has 14 amino acids. From germline, CDR1 is LGHNT and CDR2 FRNRAP. The germline V and J ends were trimmed by 6 bases and 0 bases, with 10 bases remaining between them. The CDR3 spells CASGVALSTDTQYF. The CDR3 DNA reads TGTGCTAGTGGAGTAGCCCTGAGCACAGATACGCAGTATTTT.

In this sample, this clone turned up once. The V call is TRBV2, the J call TRBJ2-5; no reliable D call. CDR1 and CDR2 from the germline V gene are SNHLY and FYNNEI. The ends were cut back, 3 bases at V and 6 bases at J, with 11 bases in the middle. The CDR3 length is 13 residues. This CDR3 reads CASSDTARKTQYF. The CDR3 coding sequence is TGTGCCAGCAGTGACACCGCGAGGAAGACCCAGTACTTC.

The rearrangement links TRBV12-5 to TRBJ1-1; D call uncertain. The V gene's germline CDR1 is LGHNT and CDR2 FRNRAP. V was clipped by 3 bases and J by 6 bases, with 5 bases between them. The length of the CDR3 is 11 residues. CDR3 DNA sequence: TGTGCTAGTGGTTTTGGGCCTGAAGCTTTCTTT. Protein: CASGFGPEAFF.

The J gene is TRBJ1-1, the V gene TRBV28, with 8 bases that match TRBD1. Germline trimming cut 7 bases from V and 0 bases from J; bases unmatched to any gene: 4. The CDR3 length is 14 residues. Germline assignment: CDR1 MDHEN and CDR2 SYDVKM. CDR3 nucleotide sequence: TGTGCCAGCATTCCGACAGGGGTGAACACTGAAGCTTTCTTT. Its translation: CASIPTGVNTEAFF.

With regard to this clone: The junction departs from germline at one end; a sequencing error may be responsible. As DNA, the CDR3 is TGTGCTAGCAGCTCCGGGACTAATAACGAAAAACTGTTTTTT. Translating gives CASSSGTNNEKLFF. The V call is TRBV7-7, the J call TRBJ1-4; perhaps TRBD1 as D (5 bases). The CDR3 length is 14 residues. Germline CDR1 and CDR2: SSHAT and FNYEAQ (reference sequence).

The chain uses TRBV5-1 and TRBJ2-3, with D perhaps matching TRBD2 (6 bases). The V end lost 0 bases, the J end lost 0 bases, and 8 bases lay between the germline ends. The germline V gene encodes CDR1 SGHRS and CDR2 YFSETQ. This CDR3 contains 15 residues. CDR3 bases: TGCGCCAGCAGCTTGGGCGGGAAAAGCACAGATACGCAGTATTTT. Amino acid sequence: CASSLGGKSTDTQYF.

V is TRBV11-2 and J is TRBJ1-2; maybe TRBD1 (5 bases). The V end lost 3 bases, the J end lost 4 bases, and 15 bases lay between the germline ends. The germline gives CDR1 SGHAT, CDR2 FQNNGV. The CDR3 length is 15 residues. This CDR3 is CASSLGGARGYGYTF. CDR3 coding DNA: TGTGCCAGCAGCTTGGGAGGGGCGCGTGGCTATGGCTACACCTTC.

The count of this clone is one. J is TRBJ2-1 and V is TRBV6-5, with D perhaps matching TRBD1 (5 bases). Germline values: CDR1 MNHEY, CDR2 SVGAGI. The V end lost 7 bases, the J end lost 7 bases, and 14 bases lay between the germline ends. This CDR3 has 13 amino acids. CDR3 residues: CASTQGFTNEQFF. Written as DNA, the CDR3 is TGTGCCAGCACTCAGGGATTTACGAATGAGCAGTTCTTC.

J is TRBJ2-3 and V is TRBV10-3, with 10 positions matching TRBD2. V lost 7 bases, J lost 0 bases, and 4 bases stayed unmatched. Germline-derived CDR1 and CDR2 are ENHRY and SYGVKD. This CDR3 contains 15 residues. The CDR3 sequence: CAIKGSGGSTDTQYF. The CDR3 DNA sequence: TGTGCCATCAAGGGTAGCGGGGGGAGCACAGATACGCAGTATTTT.

This clone was counted once. The gene calls are TRBV7-9 and TRBJ2-1, with TRBD2 matching 8 bases. CDR1 is SEHNR, CDR2 FQNEAQ, per germline (reference sequence). Germline trimming cut 2 bases from V and 8 bases from J; bases unmatched to any gene: 8. The CDR3 loop spans 15 amino acids. The CDR3: CASSLRGGGSDEQFF. The CDR3 bases are TGTGCCAGCAGCTTACGGGGGGGCGGTTCGGATGAGCAGTTCTTC.

The chain uses TRBV6-5 and TRBJ1-1, with 7 bases that match TRBD1. The CDR3 consists of 14 residues. Germline trimming cut 1 base from V and 7 bases from J; bases unmatched to any gene: 6. Germline CDR1 is MNHEY and CDR2 is SVGAGI. Written as DNA, the CDR3 is TGTGCCAGCAGTTACTTGGGGGACAGATATGAAGCTTTCTTT. As protein: CASSYLGDRYEAFF.